Below are 21 T cell receptor beta chains sequenced from a single sample in a study of T cells after posttransplantation cyclophosphamide. Profiling relied on immunoSEQ multiplex PCR, and the TCRdb table lists in-frame clones only, not all of them. The data show roughly 70,000 clones, with around 93% seen just once and about 3% held by the top ten. Source material: PBMCs. All receptors derive from a woman in her twenties or thirties in good health and a related stem cell transplant donor.

CDR3 nucleotide sequence: TGCAGCGTTGTGACAGGGGTAGGAGGAACAGATACGCAGTATTTT. Protein sequence: CSVVTGVGGTDTQYF. J is TRBJ2-3 and V is TRBV29-1; 8 positions agree with TRBD1. Germline CDR1 SQVTM, CDR2 ANQGSEA. The CDR3 covers 15 residues. Germline trimming cut 4 bases from V and 3 bases from J; bases unmatched to any gene: 9.

V usage is TRBV19 and J usage is TRBJ2-5, with 11 bases aligning to TRBD1. Judging by the DNA end, TRBJ2-7 fits better; the J call may be wrong. The germline V gene has CDR1 LNHDA and CDR2 SQIVND (reference sequence). There are 13 residues in the CDR3. CDR3 region: CASSTGTGGEQYF. The CDR3 bases are TGTGCCAGTAGCACCGGGACAGGGGGCGAGCAGTACTTC.

The chain combines TRBV28 with TRBJ1-2; a possible D gene is TRBD1 (6 bases). The ends were cut back, 5 bases at V and 4 bases at J, with 14 bases in the middle. The CDR3 contains 14 residues. Germline V lookup: CDR1 MDHEN, CDR2 SYDVKM. In nucleotides, the CDR3 is TGTGCCAGCAGTCCCACAGGGAGGCTCTATGGCTACACCTTC. Residues: CASSPTGRLYGYTF.

This clone was recorded a few times. This chain uses TRBV7-9 with TRBJ2-7, with D possibly TRBD2 on 5 matching bases. CDR3 length: 12 amino acids. CDR1 is SEHNR, CDR2 FQNEAQ, per germline (reference sequence). Trimming took off 4 bases at V and 7 bases at J, with 11 bases between the two ends. The CDR3 loop is CASSWRTGEQYF. The CDR3 DNA sequence: TGTGCCAGCAGCTGGCGGACGGGGGAGCAGTACTTC.

V gene TRBV15 combines with J gene TRBJ2-5; 8 nucleotides align to TRBD1. CDR3 length: 15 residues. The J segment lost 4 bases and the V segment lost 0 bases, leaving 4 bases of the junction unmatched. CDR1 is LNHNV, CDR2 YYDKDF, per germline (reference sequence). This CDR3 reads CATSREGQGTETQYF. In DNA, the CDR3 is TGTGCCACCAGCAGAGAAGGACAGGGCACAGAGACCCAGTACTTC. Combining the CDR3 with reference TRBV15 and TRBJ2-5 gives the whole variable domain DAMVIQNPRYQVTQFGKPVTLSCSQTLNHNVMYWYQQKSSQAPKLLFHYYDKDFNNEADTPDNFQSRRPNTSFCFLDIRSPGLGDTAMYLCATSREGQGTETQYFGPGTRLLVL.

The chain has TRBV6-5 and TRBJ1-2; weak D call: TRBD1 (5 bases). This CDR3 has 13 residues. The V end lost 4 bases, the J end lost 7 bases, and 13 bases lay between the germline ends. Germline CDR1 is MNHEY and CDR2 is SVGAGI. The CDR3 loop is CASSSAGMAGYTF. The DNA of the CDR3 is TGTGCCAGCAGTTCTGCAGGGATGGCTGGCTACACCTTC.

V and J are TRBV7-6 and TRBJ2-7, with D possibly matching TRBD1 (6 bases). V was clipped by 4 bases and J by 8 bases, with 12 bases between them. The CDR3 covers 12 residues. In germline, CDR1 is SGHVS, CDR2 FNYEAQ. CDR3 in amino acids: CASSYREGKQYF. CDR3 nucleotides: TGTGCCAGCAGCTACAGGGAAGGCAAGCAGTACTTC. Full variable domain (rest looked up from reference TRBV7-6 and TRBJ2-7): GAGVSQSPRYKVTKRGQDVALRCDPISGHVSLYWYRQALGQGPEFLTYFNYEAQQDKSGLPNDRFSAERPEGSISTLTIQRTEQRDSAMYRCASSYREGKQYFGPGTRLTVT.

The V gene is TRBV4-1, the J gene TRBJ1-3; D not resolved. The V end lost 8 bases, the J end lost 2 bases, and 10 bases lay between the germline ends. CDR1 and CDR2 (germline): MGHRA, YSYEKL. There are 13 residues in the CDR3. The CDR3 sequence is CASGGLTGNTIYF. The CDR3 DNA reads as TGCGCCAGCGGCGGCCTCACTGGAAACACCATATATTTT.

CDR3 residues: CASSYRPDSNQPQHF. CDR3 coding DNA: TGTGCCAGCAGTTACCGGCCAGATAGCAATCAGCCCCAGCATTTT. The chain employs TRBV6-5 and TRBJ1-5; D is ambiguous. Deletions cut 2 bases from V and 0 bases from J, with 8 bases between. Germline CDR1 reads MNHEY; CDR2 reads SVGAGI. This CDR3 region has 15 residues.

The CDR3 region has the DNA TGTGCCAGCAGCTTGCTGGGAGGAACCGGGGAGCTGTTTTTT. It translates to CASSLLGGTGELFF. The rearrangement joins TRBV5-4 to TRBJ2-2; D is possibly TRBD2 (6 bases). With 1 base removed from V and 5 bases from J, the gap between germline ends came to 9 bases. The CDR3 is 14 amino acids. The V gene's germline CDR1 is SGHNT and CDR2 YYREEE (reference sequence).

The chain recombines TRBV19 with TRBJ1-1; D may be TRBD1 (5 bases). This CDR3 has 14 residues. CDR1 LNHDA and CDR2 SQIVND come from the germline V gene (reference sequence). Trimming took off 8 bases at V and 0 bases at J, with 13 bases between the two ends. The CDR3 DNA reads as TGTGCCAGTTCCTGGGACTTGATGAACACTGAAGCTTTCTTT. It yields the protein CASSWDLMNTEAFF.

The rearrangement joins TRBV7-9 to TRBJ1-4; 7 bases fit TRBD1. CDR1 SEHNR and CDR2 FQNEAQ come from the germline V gene (reference sequence). V gave up 2 bases and J gave up 7 bases; unmatched junction bases: 19. The CDR3 is made up of 19 amino acids. The CDR3 loop reads CASSLNRFIGQAGGEKLFF. CDR3 sequence (DNA): TGTGCCAGCAGCTTAAACCGCTTTATTGGACAGGCGGGGGGTGAAAAACTGTTTTTT.

The DNA for the CDR3 is TGCGCCAGCAGCCAAACCCCGAGGTCCGGGGCCACTGAAGCTTTCTTT. Protein: CASSQTPRSGATEAFF. The chain joins TRBV4-3 to TRBJ1-1; tentative D call: TRBD1 (5 bases). This CDR3 comprises 16 residues. The V end lost 2 bases, the J end lost 4 bases, and 17 bases lay between the germline ends. The germline CDR1 and CDR2 sequences are LGHNA and YSLEER.

V usage is TRBV5-5 and J usage is TRBJ1-5; D not resolved. Germline CDR1 and CDR2: SGHKS and YYEKEE (reference sequence). The CDR3 is 15 residues long. V gave up 5 bases and J gave up 6 bases, with 18 bases separating them. The CDR3 nucleotides are TGTGCCAGCAGGAGAGGGTGGGAAACAGTTCAGCCCCAGCATTTT. Its translation: CASRRGWETVQPQHF.

J is TRBJ2-3 and V is TRBV9; D is possibly TRBD1 (6 bases). Looked up from germline, CDR1 is SGDLS and CDR2 is YYNGEE. CDR3 length: 17 residues. Trimming shortened V by 0 bases and J by 3 bases, and 17 bases separated the two germline ends. The CDR3 bases are TGTGCCAGCAGCGTAGCTATGGGCAGGGGACGTACAGATACGCAGTATTTT. Protein sequence: CASSVAMGRGRTDTQYF.

V usage is TRBV12-2 and J usage is TRBJ1-2; TRBD1, as called in the table, went unchecked against the DNA. TRBV12-2 is described as a pseudogene. The CDR3 is 18 amino acids. The CDR3 reads CASRLGRDRAGDGRGYTF. The CDR3 nucleotides read TGTGCAAGTCGCTTAGGCCGGGACAGGGCGGGTGACGGTCGTGGCTACACCTTC.

V usage is TRBV18 and J usage is TRBJ2-5; no definite D call. The V and J ends lost 3 bases and 6 bases respectively, with 17 bases between them. Looked up from germline, CDR1 is KGHSH and CDR2 is LQKENI. The CDR3 runs 15 residues. The CDR3 nucleotides are TGTGCCAGCTCACCGGCCGGGTTTGAAACAAAGACCCAGTACTTC. Encoded protein: CASSPAGFETKTQYF.

The chain is built from TRBV19 and TRBJ1-2, with 9 bases fitting TRBD1. Trimming cost V 3 bases and J 4 bases; bases outside gene matches: 3. This CDR3 is 14 amino acids long. Per germline, CDR1 LNHDA and CDR2 SQIVND (reference sequence). The CDR3 sequence: CASSMGQGPYGYTF. CDR3 nucleotides: TGTGCCAGTAGTATGGGACAGGGACCCTATGGCTACACCTTC.

The chain has TRBV5-4 and TRBJ2-3; D ambiguous. Trimming pared 0 bases from V and 0 bases from J, leaving 5 bases between. CDR3 length: 14 residues. Germline assignment: CDR1 SGHNT and CDR2 YYREEE (reference sequence). CDR3 sequence: CASSLEDSTDTQYF. The CDR3 bases are TGTGCCAGCAGCTTGGAGGACAGCACAGATACGCAGTATTTT.

The J gene is TRBJ2-5, the V gene TRBV5-1; 12 nucleotides align to TRBD1. V dropped 4 bases and J dropped 0; count of bases not matched to a gene: 4. Germline-derived CDR1 and CDR2 are SGHRS and YFSETQ. The CDR3 runs to 16 residues. This CDR3 reads CASSLGTGGDQETQYF. The DNA of the CDR3 is TGCGCCAGCAGCCTCGGGACAGGGGGCGACCAAGAGACCCAGTACTTC.

This clone was counted a single time. This sequence joins TRBV5-1 and TRBJ2-5; D remains ambiguous. Looked up from germline, CDR1 is SGHRS and CDR2 is YFSETQ. This CDR3 has 14 residues. V shed 0 bases and J shed 5 bases, with 11 bases lying between them. The CDR3 DNA reads TGCGCCAGCAGCTTGGCCGGCCAGAGGGAGACCCAGTACTTC. Translation: CASSLAGQRETQYF.